The 15 T cell receptor beta chains reported below all come from one sample, sequenced in a study of identical twins (TCRdb year 2016). Library preparation was by 5' RACE. TCRdb shows the sequencer as Illumina HiSeq 2000. The raw public data were reprocessed by TCRdb itself: fastp quality trimming at Q25, MiXCR clonotype calling, in-frame beta chains only. A single entry per CDR3 protein holds the most common genes and DNA from its merged rows. This sample has 300,000 to 400,000 distinct CDR3 sequences in its table, and roughly 10% of those were observed once. The top ten constitute roughly 8.7% of the sample. The specimen was naive T cells sorted from blood. This specimen's cell subset or site label, interpreted: cells isolated with a human naive T-cell isolation kit. The receptors shown here come from a woman aged 45-59 years in good health.

This clonotype was seen more than once but under ten times. The chain couples TRBV20-1 to TRBJ2-1, with D maybe TRBD2 (6 bases). Germline CDR1 reads DFQATT; CDR2 reads SNEGSKA (reference sequence). The V end lost 0 bases, the J end lost 8 bases, and 17 bases lay between the germline ends. The CDR3 totals 15 residues. This CDR3 is CSARDWRDTKDEQFF. The CDR3, as DNA: TGCAGTGCTAGAGACTGGCGGGATACGAAAGATGAGCAGTTCTTC.

This clonotype was counted only a few times. The rearrangement links TRBV19 to TRBJ1-3; TRBD1 aligns across 7 bases. The V gene end was trimmed by 5 bases and the J gene end by 8 bases; junction bases not matched to a gene: 9. Germline V gene sequence: CDR1 LNHDA, CDR2 SQIVND (reference sequence). The CDR3 spans 14 residues. CDR3 coding DNA: TGTGCCAGTAGTCCCAGGGGGTTGGTGGACACCATATATTTT. It encodes CASSPRGLVDTIYF.

In its sample, this clonotype was seen a few times. V is TRBV6-6 and J is TRBJ2-1, with D hard to call. The length of the CDR3 is 11 residues. The germline gives CDR1 MNHNY, CDR2 SVGAGI (reference sequence). The V end lost 6 bases, the J end lost 5 bases, and 5 bases lay between the germline ends. CDR3 loop: CASRLDNEQFF. The DNA for the CDR3 is TGTGCCAGCAGATTAGACAATGAGCAGTTCTTC.

This clonotype was detected a few times. The V call is TRBV7-9, the J call TRBJ1-1; 10 positions agree with TRBD1. This CDR3 region has 16 residues. Germline CDR1 SEHNR, CDR2 FQNEAQ (reference sequence). With 3 bases clipped from V and 0 bases from J, the junction kept 4 bases outside the gene matches. CDR3 loop: CASSLGTGDLNTEAFF. The CDR3 nucleotides are TGTGCCAGCAGCTTGGGGACAGGGGACCTGAACACTGAAGCTTTCTTT.

The chain combines TRBV11-3 with TRBJ2-2; either TRBD1 or TRBD2 may supply D (6 bases each). CDR1 SGHNT and CDR2 YENEEA come from the germline V gene. V lost 5 bases, J lost 1 base, and 20 bases lay in between. This CDR3 has 18 amino acids. In nucleotides, the CDR3 is TGTGCCAGCAGCCGTGCCGGGTGGGGGGCTAGGAACACCGGGGAGCTGTTTTTT. Its protein product is CASSRAGWGARNTGELFF.

The rearrangement joins TRBV5-1 to TRBJ2-2, with TRBD1 identical over 8 bases. Germline lookup yields CDR1 SGHRS and CDR2 YFSETQ. V lost 3 bases and J lost 6; bases outside the gene matches: 4. The CDR3 runs 14 residues. This chain's CDR3 is CASSWTGNSGELFF. CDR3 coding DNA: TGCGCCAGCAGCTGGACAGGGAATTCCGGGGAGCTGTTTTTT.

The chain uses TRBV29-1 and TRBJ2-1, with D unclear. The germline V gene encodes CDR1 SQVTM and CDR2 ANQGSEA. The V end lost 5 bases, the J end lost 3 bases, and 14 bases lay between the germline ends. This CDR3 has 14 amino acids. The CDR3 loop is CSVHGGRYYNEQFF. CDR3 sequence (DNA): TGCAGCGTTCACGGCGGACGGTACTACAATGAGCAGTTCTTC.

This clonotype was seen only a few times. This chain uses TRBV20-1 with TRBJ2-1; 14 bases fit TRBD2. This CDR3 comprises 15 residues. Unmatched junction bases numbered 8, after V lost 5 bases and J lost 8 bases. Looked up from germline, CDR1 is DFQATT and CDR2 is SNEGSKA (reference sequence). CDR3 loop: CSAYQGLAGVYEQFF. DNA of the CDR3: TGCAGTGCTTACCAGGGACTAGCGGGAGTGTATGAGCAGTTCTTC.

This clonotype was recorded many times. The genes are TRBV4-1 and TRBJ1-2, with 8 bases aligning to TRBD1. The CDR3 is 15 amino acids. Germline trimming cut 3 bases from V and 3 bases from J; bases unmatched to any gene: 6. Per germline, CDR1 MGHRA and CDR2 YSYEKL. The DNA for the CDR3 is TGCGCCAGCAGCCACCCAGGGGGCTTTGACTATGGCTACACCTTC. This codes for CASSHPGGFDYGYTF.

This clonotype showed up just a few times. The chain recombines TRBV29-1 with TRBJ1-4, with a weak D call TRBD1 (5 bases). The V end lost 4 bases, the J end lost 8 bases, and 11 bases lay between the germline ends. There are 12 residues in the CDR3. Germline V gene sequence: CDR1 SQVTM, CDR2 ANQGSEA. The CDR3 nucleotides read TGCAGCGTTGCCAGGGAGAGGGAAAAACTGTTTTTT. Translated: CSVAREREKLFF.

This clonotype occurred a few times. V and J are TRBV20-1 and TRBJ1-1; D unclear. V lost 6 bases, J lost 0 bases, and 8 bases lay in between. The CDR3 is 12 amino acids. Germline V gene sequence: CDR1 DFQATT, CDR2 SNEGSKA (reference sequence). The CDR3 region is CSAVLLNTEAFF. As DNA, the CDR3 is TGCAGTGCCGTACTCCTGAACACTGAAGCTTTCTTT.

This clonotype was counted a few times. The chain couples TRBV25-1 to TRBJ2-3; 16 bases fit TRBD2. CDR1 and CDR2 (germline): MGHDK, SYGVNS. Trimming took 2 bases from V and 8 from J; bases not matched to a gene: 4. This CDR3 region has 16 residues. CDR3 loop: CASSEPGLAGGGTQYF. CDR3 coding DNA: TGTGCCAGCAGTGAACCGGGACTAGCGGGAGGGGGTACGCAGTATTTT.

The chain joins TRBV27 to TRBJ1-1; TRBD1 is a possible D gene (6 bases). Per germline, CDR1 MNHEY and CDR2 SMNVEV (reference sequence). The V end was cut by 3 bases, the J end by 1 base, with 15 bases between. CDR3 length equals 16 residues. CDR3 in DNA: TGTGCCAGCAGTTTGTTCCCCAGGGGAACGAACACTGAAGCTTTCTTT. Translating it yields CASSLFPRGTNTEAFF.

This clonotype appeared a single time. The CDR3 protein is CASSQSGRAVDEQYV. The CDR3 DNA sequence: TGTGCCAGCAGCCAAAGCGGGAGGGCCGTCGACGAGCAGTACGTC. The rearrangement links TRBV7-9 to TRBJ2-7; 10 positions agree with TRBD2. Germline V CDR1 and CDR2: SEHNR, FQNEAQ (reference sequence). J lost 5 bases, V lost 5 bases, and 9 bases had no gene match. The CDR3 consists of 15 residues.

This clonotype has more than one count but fewer than ten. This chain connects TRBV30 to TRBJ1-5, with D uncertain. This CDR3 contains 12 residues. V was trimmed by 6 bases and J by 0 bases, leaving 6 bases between them. Germline V lookup: CDR1 GTSNPN, CDR2 SVGIG (reference sequence). The CDR3 region has the DNA TGTGCCTGCGCAGATAGCAATCAGCCCCAGCATTTT. Encoded protein: CACADSNQPQHF.